The table lists the clone carrying this T cell receptor beta chain with many counts. The data belong to a study of blood T cells in healthy people across ages. Each donor was a healthy Caucasian individual from Russia, aged roughly 6 to 90. PCR was performed a second time for roughly 7 to 12 cycles using a sample-barcoded 5' primer and a J-beta primer mix. TCRdb reanalysed the 5' RACE reads using MiXCR and keeps one entry per CDR3 protein. The table has some 900,000 distinct CDR3 sequences, 40% to 60% seen once. In germline, CDR1 is SEHNR, CDR2 FQNEAQ (reference sequence). This CDR3 is 14 amino acids long. J gave up 3 bases and V 5 bases, and 5 bases lay outside the gene matches.

The sequenced sample consisted of blood. This TCR came from a man aged 25 to 40 in good health. The V call is TRBV7-9, the J call TRBJ2-3; 7 bases align to TRBD2. CDR3: CASSPSGATDTQYF. The CDR3 DNA follows: TGTGCCAGCAGCCCGAGCGGGGCGACAGATACGCAGTATTTT.